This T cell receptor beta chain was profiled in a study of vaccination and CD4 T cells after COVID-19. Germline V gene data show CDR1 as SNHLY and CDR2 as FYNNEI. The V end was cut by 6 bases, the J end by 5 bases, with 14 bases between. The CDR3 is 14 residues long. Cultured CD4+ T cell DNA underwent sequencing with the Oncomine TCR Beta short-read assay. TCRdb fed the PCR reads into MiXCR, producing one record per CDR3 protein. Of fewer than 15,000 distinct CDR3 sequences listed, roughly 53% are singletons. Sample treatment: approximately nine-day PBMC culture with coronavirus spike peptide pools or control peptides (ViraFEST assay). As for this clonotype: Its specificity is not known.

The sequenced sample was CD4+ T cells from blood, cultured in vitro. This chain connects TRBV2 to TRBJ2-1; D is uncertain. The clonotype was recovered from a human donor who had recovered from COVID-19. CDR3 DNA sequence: TGTGCCAGCAGGCCGCCGGGTCCCAACAATGAGCAGTTCTTC. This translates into CASRPPGPNNEQFF.